This T cell receptor beta chain is from a study of beta chain features in type 1 diabetes. Study observations and caveats: The naive, central memory and Treg TCRB repertoires of patients appeared to be more similar to one another than those of healthy donors. Moderate but significant shortening of TCRB CDR3s was recorded in all four CD4+ subsets from Type 1 diabetes patients.

The authors reverse transcribed all of the isolated RNA, so sequencing captured expressed TCRB transcripts. Profiling relied on immunoSEQ multiplex PCR, and the TCRdb table lists in-frame clones only, not all of them. In the table there are around 280,000 clones, approximately 16% of which are singletons. Germline V gene data show CDR1 as SGHDN and CDR2 as FVKESK. V shed 0 bases and J shed 5 bases, with 12 bases lying between them. The CDR3 runs 15 residues. A remark on this clone: What it recognizes is unknown.

This chain connects TRBV14 to TRBJ2-3, with unresolved D. Sequencing was performed on naive CD4+ T cells from blood. The receptor's source is a young man with type 1 diabetes. The CDR3 DNA follows: TGTGCCAGCAGCCAAGATCACAGTATAAGAGATACGCAGTATTTT. Translating it yields CASSQDHSIRDTQYF.